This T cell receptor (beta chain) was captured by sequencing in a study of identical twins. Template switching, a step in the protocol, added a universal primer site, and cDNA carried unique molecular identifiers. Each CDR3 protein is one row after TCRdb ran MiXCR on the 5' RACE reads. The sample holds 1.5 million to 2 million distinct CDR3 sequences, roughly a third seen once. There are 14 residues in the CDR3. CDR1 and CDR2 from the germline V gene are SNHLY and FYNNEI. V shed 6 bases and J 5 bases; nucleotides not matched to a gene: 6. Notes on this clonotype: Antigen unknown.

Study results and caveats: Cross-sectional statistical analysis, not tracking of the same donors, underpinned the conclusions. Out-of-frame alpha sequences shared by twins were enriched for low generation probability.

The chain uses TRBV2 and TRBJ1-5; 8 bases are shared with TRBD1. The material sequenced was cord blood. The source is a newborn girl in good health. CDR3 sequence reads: CASSLTGGYQPQHF. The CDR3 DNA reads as TGTGCCAGCAGCTTAACAGGGGGTTATCAGCCCCAGCATTTT.